This T cell receptor (beta chain) was obtained from a study of blood T cell repertoires in COVID-19. Sequencing was performed with immunoSEQ multiplex PCR; in TCRdb, only in-frame clones are kept and a portion is missing. The data hold over 200,000 clones, with approximately 82% observed a single time. Trimming left V 6 bases short and J 6 bases short, with 12 bases between. CDR1 and CDR2 from the germline V gene are MNHEY and SVGAGI. CDR3 length equals 13 residues. The sequence was obtained from a woman in her seventies with active or convalescent COVID-19. The specimen was peripheral blood. This sequence joins TRBV6-5 and TRBJ1-5; D is possibly TRBD1 (6 bases). CDR3 in DNA: TGTGCCAGCAGCGGTACAGGGACTCAGCCCCAGCATTTT. Its translation is CASSGTGTQPQHF.